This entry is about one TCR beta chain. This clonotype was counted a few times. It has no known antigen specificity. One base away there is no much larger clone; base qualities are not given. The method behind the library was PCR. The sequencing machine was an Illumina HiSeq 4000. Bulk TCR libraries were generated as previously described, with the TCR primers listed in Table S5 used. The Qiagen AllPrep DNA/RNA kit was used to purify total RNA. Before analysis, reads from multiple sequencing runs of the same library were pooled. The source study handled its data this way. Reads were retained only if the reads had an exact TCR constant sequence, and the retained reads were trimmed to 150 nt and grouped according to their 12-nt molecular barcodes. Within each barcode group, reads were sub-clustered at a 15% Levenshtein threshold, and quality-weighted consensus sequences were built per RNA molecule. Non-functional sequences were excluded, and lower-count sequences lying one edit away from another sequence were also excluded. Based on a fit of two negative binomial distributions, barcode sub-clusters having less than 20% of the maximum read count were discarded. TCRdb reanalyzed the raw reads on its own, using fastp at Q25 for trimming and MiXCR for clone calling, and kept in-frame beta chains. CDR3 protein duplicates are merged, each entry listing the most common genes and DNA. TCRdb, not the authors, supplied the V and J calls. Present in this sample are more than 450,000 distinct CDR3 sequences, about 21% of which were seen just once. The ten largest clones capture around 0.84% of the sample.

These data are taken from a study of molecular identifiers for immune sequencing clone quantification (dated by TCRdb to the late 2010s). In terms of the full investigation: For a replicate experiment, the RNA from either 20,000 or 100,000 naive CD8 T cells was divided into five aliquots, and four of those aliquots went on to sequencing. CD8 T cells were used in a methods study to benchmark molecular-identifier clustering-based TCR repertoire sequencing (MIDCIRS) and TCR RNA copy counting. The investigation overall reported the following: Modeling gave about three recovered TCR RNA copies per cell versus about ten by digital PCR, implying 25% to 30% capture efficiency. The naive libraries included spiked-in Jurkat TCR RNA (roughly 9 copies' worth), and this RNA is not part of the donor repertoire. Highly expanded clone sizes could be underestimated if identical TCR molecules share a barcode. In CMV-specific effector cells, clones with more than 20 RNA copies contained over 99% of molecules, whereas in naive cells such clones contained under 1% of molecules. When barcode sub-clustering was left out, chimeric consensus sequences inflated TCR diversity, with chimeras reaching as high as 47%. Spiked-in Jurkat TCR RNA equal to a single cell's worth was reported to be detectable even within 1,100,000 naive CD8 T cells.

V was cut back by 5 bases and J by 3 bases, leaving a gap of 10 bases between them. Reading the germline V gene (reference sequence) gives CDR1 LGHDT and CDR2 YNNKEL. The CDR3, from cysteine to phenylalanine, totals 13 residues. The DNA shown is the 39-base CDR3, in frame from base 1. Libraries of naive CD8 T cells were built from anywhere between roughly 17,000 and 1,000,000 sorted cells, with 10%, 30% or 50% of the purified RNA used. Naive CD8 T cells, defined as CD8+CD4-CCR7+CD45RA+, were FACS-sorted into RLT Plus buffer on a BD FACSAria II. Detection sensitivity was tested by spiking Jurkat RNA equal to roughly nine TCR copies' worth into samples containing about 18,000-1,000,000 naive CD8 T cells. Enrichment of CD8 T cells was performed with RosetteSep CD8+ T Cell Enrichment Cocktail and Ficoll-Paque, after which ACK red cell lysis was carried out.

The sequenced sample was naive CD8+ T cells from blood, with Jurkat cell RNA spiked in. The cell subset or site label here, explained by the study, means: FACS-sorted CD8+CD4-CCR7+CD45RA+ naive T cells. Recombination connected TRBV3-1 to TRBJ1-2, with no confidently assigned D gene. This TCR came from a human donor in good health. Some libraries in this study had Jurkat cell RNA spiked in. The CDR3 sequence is CASSWRLDYGYTF. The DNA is TGTGCCAGCAGCTGGCGCCTGGACTATGGCTACACCTTC.